This TCR beta chain was profiled in a study of blood T cell repertoires in COVID-19. For the study at large: Some COVID-19 samples were acute and others convalescent; all came from the United States, Italy and Spain. The cDNA or gDNA used as material had been derived from T cells, B-cell-depleted T cells, or PBMCs.

Participant age was about 18 to 89 years, and participants resided in around 24 US areas. Under the authors' procedure: Amplification of reference gene primers was used by the study to estimate nucleated cell counts. Sequencing was performed with immunoSEQ multiplex PCR; in TCRdb, only in-frame clones are kept and a portion is missing. The DNA gave D and trimming, while V, J and clone size come from that table. The sample contains about 440,000 clones, 87% of which appear only once. The origin of this receptor is a woman under 30 with acute COVID-19. The sequenced material came from PBMCs or T cells enriched from blood (not recorded which).

CDR3 sequence reads: CASSEGGVGNTIYF. In DNA, the CDR3 is TGCGCCAGCAGTGAGGGGGGGGTCGGAAACACCATATATTTT. V is TRBV10-2 and J is TRBJ1-3; tentatively, D is TRBD1 (5 bases). Germline CDR1 WSHSY, CDR2 SAAADI. The V end lost 2 bases, the J end lost 4 bases, and 9 bases lay between the germline ends. This CDR3 has 14 amino acids.